This T cell receptor beta chain was captured by sequencing in a study of blood T cells in healthy people across ages (dated by TCRdb to the mid-2010s). About the investigation overall: In model experiments, template switching captured about one uniquely barcoded TCR beta cDNA molecule for every two T cells. To avoid experimental bias, donors of different ages were randomly spread across the sequencing lanes. The study analyzed two additional independent replicas of 1 million unique cDNA reads from the same blood draw for two donors, one aged 18 to 29 and one aged 80 or older. To track age-related changes in TCR beta repertoire diversity, the study relied on deep sequencing normalized with unique cDNA molecular identifiers. The donors were split into four age groups: young (average about 16 years), middle-aged (nearly 40), aged (62) and long-lived (82).

Notes on this clonotype: The target of this receptor is not known. Per-base quality was not reported, and no clone a single base away is much larger than it.

Library generation was performed with 5' RACE. Sequenced using an Illumina HiSeq 2500. A second roughly 7 to 11 cycle PCR used a sample-barcoded 5' primer and a J-beta primer mix. A template-switch 5' adaptor carrying 12 random nucleotides introduced a unique molecular identifier onto each TCR beta cDNA molecule. At least 2.5 million CDR3-containing paired-end reads were obtained from each sample. The Mint cDNA synthesis kit, primed by a TRBC-specific oligonucleotide, was used to synthesize first-strand cDNA from all RNA. Following uracil-DNA glycosylase treatment, all cDNA underwent a first 18-cycle PCR with the universal primers M1SS and BC2_uni_R. In the paper's pipeline: Normalization of each sample was performed by random selection of 1 million high-quality reads, each carrying a distinct molecular identifier. Reads with shared molecular identifiers were discarded instead of being binned into consensus sequences. MiTCR, set to a Q25 quality threshold and the strictest error-elimination algorithm, was used for CDR3 identification, clonotype clustering and error correction. A nonparametric unseen species model with Euler transformation was used to estimate a lower bound on total TCR beta diversity. TCRdb reprocessed the public reads (quality trimming at Q25 with fastp, clone calling with MiXCR) and kept in-frame beta chains. Each entry merges the rows of one CDR3 protein and shows their most common DNA and genes. These V and J calls rely on TCRdb rather than the paper's analysis. The sample table contains over 600,000 distinct CDR3 sequences; only one count was recorded for roughly 21% of them. Approximately 3.6% of the sample belongs to the ten largest clones.

General conclusions and limits of the study: Since profiling was done on bulk unsorted PBMCs, naive and antigen-experienced compartments could not be conclusively compared. Because the CMV infection status of the donors was unknown, age-related changes in expanded clonotypes may potentially have been confounded. There was a strong correlation between observed TCR beta diversity and the percentage of naive T cells measured by flow cytometry. Observed TCR beta diversity per million T cells fell roughly linearly with age, and a significant reduction was already apparent by age around 40. Compared with the aged group, the long-lived group had more naive CD4+ T cells, fewer expanded clones and increased TCR diversity, suggesting age selection. Estimates of total diversity based on one million sequenced T cells were considered lower bounds and underestimates.

Compared with germline, V lacks 3 bases and J lacks 0 bases; bases without a gene match: 2. Including the terminal cysteine and phenylalanine, the CDR3 comprises 16 residues. The only DNA kept is the CDR3, 48 bases in frame from the first base. Per the germline V gene (reference sequence), SEHNR is the CDR1 and FQNEAQ is the CDR2. Systemically healthy Caucasian individuals from Russia, 35 to 50 in total and aged roughly 6 to 95 years, were included as donors. Each donor gave 8 to 10 milliliters of peripheral blood, drawn into EDTA-treated Vacutainer tubes. Ficoll-Paque density-gradient centrifugation was used to isolate PBMCs, with at least 6.5 million per sample. Total RNA was extracted from PBMCs with Trizol reagent, with at least 6 micrograms obtained per sample. The percentages of naive CD45RAhigh/CD27high T cells were determined by flow cytometry on a PBMC aliquot from every donor.

The TCR sequence derives from a man in his sixties or seventies in good health. In this chain, TRBV7-9 is recombined with TRBJ2-3; TRBD2 aligns with 11 central bases. The specimen was blood. At the DNA level, the sequence is TGTGCCAGCAGCTTCTGGACTAGCGGGAGCACAGATACGCAGTATTTT. The encoded protein is CASSFWTSGSTDTQYF.